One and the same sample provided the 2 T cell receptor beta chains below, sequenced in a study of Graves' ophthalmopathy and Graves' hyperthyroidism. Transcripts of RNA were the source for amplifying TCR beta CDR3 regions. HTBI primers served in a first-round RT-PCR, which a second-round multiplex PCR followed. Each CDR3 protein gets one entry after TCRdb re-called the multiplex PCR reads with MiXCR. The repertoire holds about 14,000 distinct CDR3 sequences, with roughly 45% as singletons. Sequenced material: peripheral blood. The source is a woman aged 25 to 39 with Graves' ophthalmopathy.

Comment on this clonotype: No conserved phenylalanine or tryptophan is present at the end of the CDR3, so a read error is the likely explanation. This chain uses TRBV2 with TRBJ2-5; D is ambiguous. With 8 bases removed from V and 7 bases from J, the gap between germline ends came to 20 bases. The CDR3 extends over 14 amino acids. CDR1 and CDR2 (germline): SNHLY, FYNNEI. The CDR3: CASVVGEKNGTQYS. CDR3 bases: TGTGCCAGCGTCGTGGGCGAAAAGAACGGGACCCAGTACTCC.

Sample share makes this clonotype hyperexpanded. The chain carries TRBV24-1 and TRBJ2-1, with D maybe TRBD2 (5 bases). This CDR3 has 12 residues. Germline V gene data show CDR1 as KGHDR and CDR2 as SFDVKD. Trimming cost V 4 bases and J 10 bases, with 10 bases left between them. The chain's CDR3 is CATSELPGEQFF. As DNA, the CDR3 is TGTGCCACCAGTGAATTGCCGGGGGAGCAGTTCTTC.